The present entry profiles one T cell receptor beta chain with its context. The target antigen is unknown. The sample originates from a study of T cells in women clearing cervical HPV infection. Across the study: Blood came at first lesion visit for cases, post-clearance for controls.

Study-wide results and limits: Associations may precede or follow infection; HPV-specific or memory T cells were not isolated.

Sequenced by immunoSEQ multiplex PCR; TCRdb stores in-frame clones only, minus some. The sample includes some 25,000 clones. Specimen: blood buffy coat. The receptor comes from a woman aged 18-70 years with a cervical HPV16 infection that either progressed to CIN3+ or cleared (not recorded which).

The sequenced CDR3 bases are TGTGCCAGCGGGGGCTACAATGAG. Amino acids: CASGGYNE. The whole CDR3 region reads CASGGYNEAFF. The chain couples TRBV7-6 to TRBJ1-1; D is possibly TRBD1 (6 bases). Read coverage stops 3 residues before the CDR3 terminus; the germline J gene supplies the remainder. Germline CDR1 SGHVS, CDR2 FNYEAQ. This CDR3 contains 11 residues.